Following are 28 T cell receptor beta chains from one sample sequenced in a study of blood T cell repertoires in COVID-19. TCRdb's table, derived via immunoSEQ multiplex PCR, lists solely in-frame clones and lacks some. The repertoire holds 200,000 to 250,000 clones, with 80% to 90% as singletons. The sample consisted of peripheral blood. The receptors stem from a man aged 40-55 years with acute or convalescent COVID-19.

The chain uses TRBV6-2 or TRBV6-3 and TRBJ1-5, with 8 bases lining up with TRBD1. This CDR3 has 16 residues. The V segment lost 5 bases and the J segment 9 bases; nucleotides outside the gene matches: 15. Looked up from germline, CDR1 is MNHEY and CDR2 is SVGEGT. CDR3 bases: TGTGCCAGCAGTCCGATGGACAGGGCCCTTAGACGGCCCCAGCATTTT. Translating gives CASSPMDRALRRPQHF.

The chain uses TRBV10-2 and TRBJ1-1, with D tentatively TRBD1 (5 bases). Between the trimmed V and J ends, which lost 8 bases and 7 bases, there was a span of 20 bases. Germline CDR1 WSHSY, CDR2 SAAADI. The CDR3 length is 14 residues. CDR3 nucleotides: TGCGCCAGCCTCGTTAGTGGGGGGTTCAGTGAAGCTTTCTTT. Protein: CASLVSGGFSEAFF.

The rearrangement uses TRBV18 and TRBJ1-4, with D perhaps TRBD1 (5 bases). Germline loops: CDR1 KGHSH, CDR2 LQKENI. Trimming took 3 bases from V and 10 from J, leaving 15 bases between them. This CDR3 has 14 residues. CDR3 sequence reads: CASSPGLPSLKLFF. In DNA form, the CDR3 reads TGTGCCAGCTCACCGGGACTCCCGAGTCTAAAACTGTTTTTT.

This sequence joins TRBV14 and TRBJ1-3; the match to TRBD1 covers 8 bases. Germline CDR1 SGHDN, CDR2 FVKESK. V shed 4 bases, J shed 10 bases, and the junction held 6 bases outside the gene matches. This CDR3 has 13 residues. The CDR3 spells CASSRDRTGTIYF. CDR3 DNA sequence: TGTGCCAGCAGCCGGGACAGGACAGGGACCATATATTTT.

The V gene is TRBV12-3 or TRBV12-4, the J gene TRBJ2-1; no definite D call. The CDR3 spans 13 residues. Deletions cut 1 base from V and 7 bases from J, with 8 bases between. CDR3 in amino acids: CASSLGPHNEQFF. DNA for the CDR3: TGTGCCAGCAGTTTAGGGCCCCATAATGAGCAGTTCTTC.

This clone appeared many times. The chain employs TRBV6-1 and TRBJ2-4, with 12 bases that match TRBD2. In germline, CDR1 is MNHNS, CDR2 SASEGT. The CDR3 sequence is 18 residues long. V gave up 0 bases and J gave up 6 bases; unmatched junction bases: 9. CDR3 sequence (DNA): TGTGCCAGCAGTGAAGCGGACCCCCTAGCGGGGGGGTTAAACATTCAGTACTTC. Residues: CASSEADPLAGGLNIQYF.

V is TRBV3-1 (or the pseudogene TRBV3-2) and J is TRBJ2-2; 9 bases are shared with TRBD2. Trimming took 7 bases from V and 7 from J; bases not matched to a gene: 16. The CDR3 spans 17 residues. Germline V CDR1 and CDR2: LGHDT, YNNKEL (reference sequence). CDR3 region: CASTDSWAGGHSGELFF. The CDR3 DNA follows: TGTGCCAGCACCGACAGTTGGGCGGGGGGGCATAGCGGGGAGCTGTTTTTT.

This chain joins TRBV12-5 and TRBJ1-1; D ambiguous. The V and J ends lost 3 bases and 1 base respectively, with 6 bases between them. This CDR3 region has 13 residues. Germline loops: CDR1 LGHNT, CDR2 FRNRAP. CDR3 sequence (DNA): TGTGCTAGTGGTTTAATCCAGAACACTGAAGCTTTCTTT. This gives the protein CASGLIQNTEAFF.

In regard to this clone: Other DNA sequences within the sample encode an identical CDR3. V usage is TRBV3-1 (or the pseudogene TRBV3-2) and J usage is TRBJ2-7, with 10 bases fitting TRBD1. V shed 4 bases and J 2 bases; nucleotides not matched to a gene: 2. Looked up from germline, CDR1 is LGHDT and CDR2 is YNNKEL (reference sequence). The CDR3 has 14 residues. CDR3 loop: CASSPGTGAYEQYF. CDR3 coding DNA: TGTGCCAGCAGCCCCGGGACAGGGGCCTACGAGCAGTACTTC.

The CDR3 loop reads CASSSQGPGTVQPQHF. CDR3 in DNA: TGTGCCAGCTCCTCACAGGGGCCGGGTACGGTTCAGCCCCAGCATTTT. The chain recombines TRBV18 with TRBJ1-5; 7 bases are shared with TRBD1. The trim removed 6 bases at V and 6 bases at J, leaving 14 bases unmatched. The CDR3 totals 16 residues. Germline CDR1 KGHSH, CDR2 LQKENI.

This chain's CDR3 is CASSPNQYYEQYF. The CDR3 bases are TGTGCCAGCTCACCCAATCAGTACTACGAGCAGTACTTC. The gene calls are TRBV18 and TRBJ2-7; D remains ambiguous. The CDR3 extends over 13 amino acids. Germline V gene sequence: CDR1 KGHSH, CDR2 LQKENI. Deletions cut 3 bases from V and 3 bases from J, with 9 bases between.

This chain connects TRBV9 to TRBJ1-6; D not resolved. Germline lookup yields CDR1 SGDLS and CDR2 YYNGEE. Trimming stripped 2 bases from V and 7 bases from J, with 10 bases between. This CDR3 comprises 14 residues. This CDR3 is CASSVREGNSPLHF. Here the CDR3 DNA reads TGTGCCAGCAGCGTCAGAGAGGGAAATTCACCCCTCCACTTT.

This clone was detected once. V usage is TRBV28 and J usage is TRBJ2-4; 7 bases fit TRBD1. Germline loops: CDR1 MDHEN, CDR2 SYDVKM. This CDR3 has 17 amino acids. With 8 bases clipped from V and 3 bases from J, the junction kept 16 bases outside the gene matches. The CDR3 bases are TGTGCCAGCGGCGGACCTGGAACAGGGGTCCACAAAAACATTCAGTACTTC. It specifies CASGGPGTGVHKNIQYF.

This clone appeared a single time. V is TRBV2 and J is TRBJ1-2; TRBD1 agrees at 8 bases. J lost 6 bases, V lost 4 bases, and 7 bases had no gene match. The length of the CDR3 is 14 residues. CDR1 is SNHLY, CDR2 FYNNEI, per germline. The CDR3 spells CASSARQGTDGYTF. The CDR3 DNA follows: TGTGCCAGCAGTGCACGACAGGGGACGGATGGCTACACCTTC.

The table lists this clone with a count of one. The junction departs from the called germline gene at one end, perhaps through a read error. J is TRBJ1-1 and V is TRBV7-6; D is ambiguous. Germline V lookup: CDR1 SGHVS, CDR2 FNYEAQ. There are 12 residues in the CDR3. The CDR3 is CASSQPNSEAFF. The CDR3 nucleotides are TGTGCCAGCAGTCAACCTAACAGTGAAGCTTTCTTT.

This sequence joins TRBV5-1 and TRBJ1-2; TRBD1 matches at 11 bases. The CDR3 has 15 amino acids. The V gene's germline CDR1 is SGHRS and CDR2 YFSETQ. The trim removed 2 bases at V and 4 bases at J, leaving 4 bases unmatched. CDR3 in amino acids: CASSLGTGGSYGYTF. The DNA for the CDR3 is TGCGCCAGCAGCTTAGGGACAGGGGGTTCCTATGGCTACACCTTC.

This clone was recorded only once. The genes are TRBV7-2 and TRBJ2-3; D gene ambiguous. The CDR3 is 14 amino acids. V gave up 3 bases and J gave up 0 bases, with 7 bases separating them. Germline CDR1 and CDR2: SGHTA and FQGNSA. CDR3 nucleotide sequence: TGTGCCAGCAGCTTCTCAGGCAGCACAGATACGCAGTATTTT. It encodes CASSFSGSTDTQYF.

This clone was seen more than once but under ten times. This chain joins TRBV2 and TRBJ1-1; tentatively, D is TRBD1 (5 bases). CDR3 size: 13 residues. Germline V CDR1 and CDR2: SNHLY, FYNNEI. Trimming shortened V by 4 bases and J by 1 base, and 7 bases separated the two germline ends. Here the CDR3 reads CASSVGGNTEAFF. The CDR3 nucleotides are TGTGCCAGCAGTGTCGGGGGGAACACTGAAGCTTTCTTT.

CDR3 region: CASWAGTGELFF. The CDR3 bases are TGTGCCAGTTGGGCGGGGACCGGGGAGCTGTTTTTT. The rearrangement joins TRBV5-4 to TRBJ2-2; a weak D match, TRBD2 (6 bases). CDR3 size: 12 residues. Trimming took off 8 bases at V and 5 bases at J, with 10 bases between the two ends. Germline V lookup: CDR1 SGHNT, CDR2 YYREEE (reference sequence).

The chain joins TRBV29-1 to TRBJ2-1; possible D gene TRBD1, 5 bases. Germline V gives CDR1 SQVTM, CDR2 ANQGSEA. CDR3 length equals 14 residues. V shed 6 bases and J shed 7 bases, with 19 bases lying between them. The CDR3 loop reads CSVVGRVGVNEQFF. DNA of the CDR3: TGCAGCGTCGTTGGCAGGGTAGGTGTAAATGAGCAGTTCTTC.

This CDR3 reads CASSIQGYNQPQHF. The DNA of the CDR3 is TGTGCCAGTAGTATTCAGGGTTACAATCAGCCCCAGCATTTT. This chain uses TRBV19 with TRBJ1-5, with D perhaps matching TRBD1 (5 bases). Looked up from germline, CDR1 is LNHDA and CDR2 is SQIVND (reference sequence). This CDR3 contains 14 residues. The germline V and J ends were trimmed by 3 bases and 3 bases, with 9 bases remaining between them.

The genes are TRBV28 and TRBJ1-2, with 7 bases aligning to TRBD1. The junction had 6 bases not matched to a gene; V was cut back by 6 bases and J by 5 bases. This CDR3 has 13 residues. Per germline, CDR1 MDHEN and CDR2 SYDVKM. CDR3 sequence reads: CASSPTGIYGYTF. The CDR3 nucleotides read TGTGCCAGCAGCCCGACAGGGATATATGGCTACACCTTC.

The V call is TRBV19, the J call TRBJ2-3; 8 bases are a match to TRBD2. Per the germline V gene, CDR1 is LNHDA and CDR2 is SQIVND (reference sequence). The CDR3 runs to 16 residues. V was pared by 7 bases and J by 3 bases, with 12 bases of the junction left unmatched. The CDR3 sequence: CASKRDGGASTDTQYF. CDR3 nucleotides: TGTGCCAGTAAACGGGACGGGGGGGCATCGACAGATACGCAGTATTTT.

The rearrangement links TRBV27 to TRBJ1-1; D gene unclear. Trimming removed 6 bases at V and 1 base at J, with 15 bases between. The CDR3 has 15 amino acids. Per germline, CDR1 MNHEY and CDR2 SMNVEV (reference sequence). The CDR3 reads CASSYYSRSNTEAFF. CDR3 nucleotide sequence: TGTGCCAGCAGCTACTATTCTCGGTCGAACACTGAAGCTTTCTTT.

The V call is TRBV29-1, the J call TRBJ1-2, with D tentatively TRBD1 (5 bases). Germline CDR1 is SQVTM and CDR2 is ANQGSEA. V gave up 7 bases and J gave up 7 bases, with 19 bases separating them. The CDR3 length is 13 residues. CDR3 sequence reads: CSAKGTGVGGYTF. The DNA for the CDR3 is TGCAGCGCTAAGGGGACTGGGGTCGGTGGCTACACCTTC.

The CDR3 protein is CASSHIAGWGTGELFF. CDR3 sequence (DNA): TGCGCCAGCAGCCATATAGCGGGGTGGGGCACCGGGGAGCTGTTTTTT. This rearrangement joins TRBV4-1 to TRBJ2-2; TRBD2 agrees at 8 bases. Trimming took 3 bases from V and 4 from J; bases not matched to a gene: 7. The CDR3 loop spans 16 amino acids. Germline V gene lookup returns CDR1 MGHRA and CDR2 YSYEKL.

The chain joins TRBV18 to TRBJ1-5, with 7 bases fitting TRBD1. V dropped 3 bases and J dropped 0; count of bases not matched to a gene: 2. Germline CDR1 is KGHSH and CDR2 is LQKENI. This CDR3 has 15 amino acids. This CDR3 is CASSPDRHSNQPQHF. The CDR3 DNA reads TGTGCCAGCTCACCGGACAGGCATAGCAATCAGCCCCAGCATTTT.

Details on this clone: Within the sample, other DNA sequences also encode this same CDR3. The V and J genes are TRBV5-6 and TRBJ2-3; D is perhaps TRBD2 (6 bases). V lost 1 base to trimming and J lost 1 base, with 7 bases between them. CDR3 length: 14 residues. Germline V lookup: CDR1 SGHDT, CDR2 YYEEEE. CDR3 loop: CASSLSGGTDTQYF. The CDR3 bases are TGTGCCAGCAGCTTGTCGGGGGGCACAGATACGCAGTATTTT.